This entry lists 8 T cell receptor beta chains sequenced from one sample in a study of T cell changes during pregnancy in multiple sclerosis. Sequencing was performed with immunoSEQ multiplex PCR; in TCRdb, only in-frame clones are kept and a portion is missing. This table has about 49,000 clones, 92% appearing once. Sequencing used CD4+ T cells from peripheral blood mononuclear cells, obtained in the second trimester of pregnancy. The receptors were gathered from a female donor in good health, enrolled as a control in a pregnancy study.

Here the CDR3 DNA reads TGTGCCAGCAGCTTAGCGCCCAGCTCCTACGAGCAGTACTTC. Translating it yields CASSLAPSSYEQYF. V and J are TRBV7-2 and TRBJ2-7; no definite D call. CDR1 and CDR2 (germline): SGHTA, FQGNSA. Trimming removed 0 bases from V and 0 bases from J, with 6 bases in between. This CDR3 region has 14 residues.

V is TRBV6-6 and J is TRBJ1-2, with 8 bases that match TRBD1. CDR3 length equals 14 residues. Germline V CDR1 and CDR2: MNHNY, SVGAGI (reference sequence). The trim removed 2 bases at V and 4 bases at J, leaving 3 bases unmatched. The CDR3 loop is CASSYTGQVYGYTF. For the CDR3, the DNA is TGTGCCAGCAGTTACACGGGACAGGTCTATGGCTACACCTTC.

This sequence joins TRBV7-8 and TRBJ2-7, with 10 bases that match TRBD1. CDR1 and CDR2 from the germline V gene are SGHVS and FQNEAQ. This CDR3 region has 15 residues. Trimming removed 6 bases from V and 6 bases from J; junction bases left unmatched: 11. CDR3 sequence (DNA): TGTGCCAGCAGGGGGTGGACAGGGGGTTTAGGCGAGCAGTACTTC. It translates to CASRGWTGGLGEQYF.

This clone has just one count. This sequence joins TRBV9 and TRBJ1-2; the D is unclear. Per the germline V gene, CDR1 is SGDLS and CDR2 is YYNGEE. This CDR3 contains 14 residues. Trimming removed 2 bases at V and 8 bases at J, with 16 bases between. Written as DNA, the CDR3 is TGTGCCAGCAGCGTCGGAGTGGAGGCGGGGGGCTACACCTTC. This encodes CASSVGVEAGGYTF.

The V gene is TRBV30, the J gene TRBJ2-7; 7 bases are a match to TRBD2. V dropped 4 bases and J dropped 0; count of bases not matched to a gene: 3. The CDR3 spans 13 residues. Germline-derived CDR1 and CDR2 are GTSNPN and SVGIG (reference sequence). The DNA for the CDR3 is TGTGCCTGGACCGGGGGGAGCTCCTACGAGCAGTACTTC. Encoded protein: CAWTGGSSYEQYF.

The CDR3 DNA reads TGTGCCAGCAGCCCACAGGCAGCGAACACCGGGGAGCTGTTTTTT. Amino acids: CASSPQAANTGELFF. J is TRBJ2-2 and V is TRBV9; the D gene is possibly TRBD1 (5 bases). The CDR3 length is 15 residues. Germline CDR1 reads SGDLS; CDR2 reads YYNGEE. With 4 bases removed from V and 0 bases from J, the gap between germline ends came to 10 bases.

The gene calls are TRBV6-6 and TRBJ1-6; 7 positions agree with TRBD1. The germline gives CDR1 MNHNY, CDR2 SVGAGI (reference sequence). The CDR3 spans 14 residues. Losses at the gene ends were 0 bases for V and 11 bases for J; bases not matched to a gene: 4. CDR3 amino acids: CASSYSQTGTPLHF. The CDR3 bases are TGTGCCAGCAGTTACTCTCAGACAGGGACACCCCTCCACTTT.

The genes are TRBV4-2 and TRBJ1-4; TRBD1 matches at 8 bases. This CDR3 has 17 residues. The trim removed 6 bases at V and 0 bases at J, leaving 9 bases unmatched. CDR1 is LGHNA, CDR2 YNFKEQ, per germline. The CDR3 DNA reads TGTGCCAGCAGAGATGGACAGGGAATCACAACTAATGAAAAACTGTTTTTT. It specifies CASRDGQGITTNEKLFF.